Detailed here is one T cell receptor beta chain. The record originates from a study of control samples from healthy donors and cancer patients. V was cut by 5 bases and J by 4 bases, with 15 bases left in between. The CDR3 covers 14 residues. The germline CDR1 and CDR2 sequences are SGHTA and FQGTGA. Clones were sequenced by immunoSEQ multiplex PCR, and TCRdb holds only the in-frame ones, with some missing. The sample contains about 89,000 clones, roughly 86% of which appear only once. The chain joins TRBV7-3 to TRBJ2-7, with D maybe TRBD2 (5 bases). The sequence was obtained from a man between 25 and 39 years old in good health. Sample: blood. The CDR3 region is CASSPEDGNYEQYF. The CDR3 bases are TGTGCCAGCAGCCCCGAGGACGGGAATTACGAGCAGTACTTC. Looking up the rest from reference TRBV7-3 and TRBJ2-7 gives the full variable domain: GAGVSQTPSNKVTEKGKYVELRCDPISGHTALYWYRQSLGQGPEFLIYFQGTGAADDSGLPNDRFFAVRPEGSVSTLKIQRTERGDSAVYLCASSPEDGNYEQYFGPGTRLTVT.